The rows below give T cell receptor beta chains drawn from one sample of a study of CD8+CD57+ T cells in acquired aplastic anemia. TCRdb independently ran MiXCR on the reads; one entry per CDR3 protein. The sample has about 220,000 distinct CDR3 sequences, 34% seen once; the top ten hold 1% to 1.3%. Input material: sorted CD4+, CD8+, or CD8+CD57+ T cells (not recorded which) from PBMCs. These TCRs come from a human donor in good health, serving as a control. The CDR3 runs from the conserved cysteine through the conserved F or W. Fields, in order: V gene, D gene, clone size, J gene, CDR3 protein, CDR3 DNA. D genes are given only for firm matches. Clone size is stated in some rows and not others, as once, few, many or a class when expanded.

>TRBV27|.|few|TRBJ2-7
CASSVGGQFYEQYF
TGTGCCAGCAGCGTTGGTGGGCAGTTCTACGAGCAGTACTTC
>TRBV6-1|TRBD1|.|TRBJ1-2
CASSIDAGTGGYTF
TGTGCCAGCAGCATAGATGCAGGGACAGGTGGCTACACCTTC
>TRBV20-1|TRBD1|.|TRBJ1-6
CSARETGRSNSPLHF
TGCAGTGCTAGAGAGACAGGGAGGAGTAATTCACCCCTCCACTTT
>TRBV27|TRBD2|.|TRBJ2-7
CASSFLGRGEQYF
TGTGCCAGCAGTTTCCTCGGGAGGGGCGAGCAGTACTTC
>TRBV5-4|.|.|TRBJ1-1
CASSLDRELVFGRTEAFF
TGTGCCAGCAGCTTGGACAGGGAGTTGGTGTTTGGTCGGACTGAAGCTTTCTTT
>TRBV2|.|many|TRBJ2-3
CASSVFSRSATDTQYF
TGTGCCAGCAGTGTATTTTCTCGGTCGGCCACAGATACGCAGTATTTT
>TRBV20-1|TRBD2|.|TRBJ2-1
CSAGTSGSSEQFF
TGCAGTGCTGGGACTAGCGGTAGTAGTGAGCAGTTCTTC
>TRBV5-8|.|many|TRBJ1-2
CASSFGAYYGYTF
TGTGCCAGCAGCTTCGGGGCTTACTATGGCTACACCTTC
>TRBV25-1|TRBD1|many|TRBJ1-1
CASTGGWAGGAGTEAFF
TGTGCCAGCACCGGAGGGTGGGCAGGGGGCGCGGGCACTGAAGCTTTCTTT
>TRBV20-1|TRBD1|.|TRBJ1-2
CSARTTGGENYGYTF
TGCAGTGCTAGGACTACAGGGGGCGAGAACTATGGCTACACCTTC
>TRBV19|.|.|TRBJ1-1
CASTPRVRGTEAFF
TGTGCCAGTACCCCCAGGGTCCGGGGCACTGAAGCTTTCTTT
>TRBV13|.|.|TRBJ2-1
CASSLSYGKARNEQFF
TGTGCCAGCAGCTTATCTTACGGGAAGGCGAGGAATGAGCAGTTCTTC
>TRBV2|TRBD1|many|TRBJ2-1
CASSDPGQGNEQFF
TGTGCCAGCAGTGATCCGGGACAGGGAAATGAGCAGTTCTTC
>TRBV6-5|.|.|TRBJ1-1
CASSYYREGNTEAFF
TGTGCCAGCAGTTACTACAGGGAAGGGAACACTGAAGCTTTCTTT